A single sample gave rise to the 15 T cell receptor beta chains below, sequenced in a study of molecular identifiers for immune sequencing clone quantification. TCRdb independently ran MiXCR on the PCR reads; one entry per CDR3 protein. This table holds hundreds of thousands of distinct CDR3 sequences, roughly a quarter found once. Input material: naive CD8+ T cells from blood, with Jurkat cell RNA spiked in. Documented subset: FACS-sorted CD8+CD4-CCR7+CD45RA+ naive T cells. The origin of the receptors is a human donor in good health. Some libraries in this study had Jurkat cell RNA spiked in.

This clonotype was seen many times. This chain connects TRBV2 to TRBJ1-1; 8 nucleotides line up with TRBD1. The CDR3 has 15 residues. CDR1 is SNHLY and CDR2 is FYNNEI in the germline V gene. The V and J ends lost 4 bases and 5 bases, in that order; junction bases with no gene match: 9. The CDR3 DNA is TGTGCCAGCAGTGTGACCGAGACAGGGGTTACTGAAGCTTTCTTT. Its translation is CASSVTETGVTEAFF.

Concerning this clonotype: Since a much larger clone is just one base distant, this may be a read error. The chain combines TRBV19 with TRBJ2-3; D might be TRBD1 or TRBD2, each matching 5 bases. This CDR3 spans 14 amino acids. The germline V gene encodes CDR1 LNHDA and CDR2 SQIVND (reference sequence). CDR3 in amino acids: CASSINGATDTKYF. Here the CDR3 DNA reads TGTGCCAGTAGTATTAACGGGGCCACAGATACGAAGTATTTT. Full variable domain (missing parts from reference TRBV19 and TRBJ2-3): DGGITQSPKYLFRKEGQNVTLSCEQNLNHDAMYWYRQDPGQGLRLIYYSQIVNDFQKGDIAEGYSVSREKKESFPLTVTSAQKNPTAFYLCASSINGATDTKYFGPGTRLTVL.

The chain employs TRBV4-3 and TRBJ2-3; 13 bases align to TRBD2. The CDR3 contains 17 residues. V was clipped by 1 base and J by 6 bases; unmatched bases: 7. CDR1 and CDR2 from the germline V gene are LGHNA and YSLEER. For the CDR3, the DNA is TGCGCCAGCAGCCAAGCTCCGACTAGCGGGGGGATCGATACGCAGTATTTT. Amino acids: CASSQAPTSGGIDTQYF.

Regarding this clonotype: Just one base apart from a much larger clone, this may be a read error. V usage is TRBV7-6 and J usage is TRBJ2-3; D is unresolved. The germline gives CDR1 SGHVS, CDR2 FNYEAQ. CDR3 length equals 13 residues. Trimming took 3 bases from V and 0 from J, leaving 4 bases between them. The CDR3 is CASSFESTDTQYF. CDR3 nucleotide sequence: TGTGCCAGCAGCTTTGAGAGCACAGATACGCAGTATTTT.

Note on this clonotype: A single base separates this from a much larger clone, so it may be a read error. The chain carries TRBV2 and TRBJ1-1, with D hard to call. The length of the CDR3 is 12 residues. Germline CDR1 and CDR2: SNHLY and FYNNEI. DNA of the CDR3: TGTGCCAGCAGACCCCCCAACGAGGAAGTTTTCTTT. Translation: CASRPPNEEVFF.

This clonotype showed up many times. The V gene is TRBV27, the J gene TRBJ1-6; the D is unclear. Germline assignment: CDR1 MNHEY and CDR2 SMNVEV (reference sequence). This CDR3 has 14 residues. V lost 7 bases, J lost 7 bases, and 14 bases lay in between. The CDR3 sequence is CASTVYDRNSPLHF. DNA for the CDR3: TGTGCCAGCACGGTATACGATAGGAATTCACCCCTCCACTTT.

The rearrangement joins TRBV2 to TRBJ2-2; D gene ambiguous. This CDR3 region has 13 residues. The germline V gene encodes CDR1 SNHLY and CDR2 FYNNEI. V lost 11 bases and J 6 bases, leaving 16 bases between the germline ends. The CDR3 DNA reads TGTGCCTCAGCCTCTCGGTACGCCGGGGAGCTGTTTTTT. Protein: CASASRYAGELFF.

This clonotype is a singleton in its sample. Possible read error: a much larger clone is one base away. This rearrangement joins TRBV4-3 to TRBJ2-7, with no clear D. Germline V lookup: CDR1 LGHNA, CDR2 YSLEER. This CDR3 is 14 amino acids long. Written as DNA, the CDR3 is TGCGCCAGCTGCCAAGCGAGAGGCACCTACGAGCAGTACTTC. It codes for CASCQARGTYEQYF.

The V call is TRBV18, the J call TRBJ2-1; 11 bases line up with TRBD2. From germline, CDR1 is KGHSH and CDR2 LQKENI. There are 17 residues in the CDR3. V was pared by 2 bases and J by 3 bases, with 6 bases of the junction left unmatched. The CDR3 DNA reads TGTGCCAGCTCACCATCCCCGGGACTAGCGGACTACAATGAGCAGTTCTTC. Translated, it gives CASSPSPGLADYNEQFF.

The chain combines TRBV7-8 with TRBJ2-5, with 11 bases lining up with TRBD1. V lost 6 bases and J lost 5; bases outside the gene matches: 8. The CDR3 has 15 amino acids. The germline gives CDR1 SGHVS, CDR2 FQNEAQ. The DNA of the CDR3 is TGTGCCAGCAGTTGCTCGGGGACAGGGGGTGAGACCCAGTACTTC. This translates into CASSCSGTGGETQYF.

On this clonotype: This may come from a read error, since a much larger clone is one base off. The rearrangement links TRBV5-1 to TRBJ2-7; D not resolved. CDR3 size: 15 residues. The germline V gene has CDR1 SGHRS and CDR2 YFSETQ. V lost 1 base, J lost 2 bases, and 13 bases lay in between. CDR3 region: CASSLPGSAAYEQYF. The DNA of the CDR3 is TGCGCCAGCAGCTTGCCCGGCAGTGCCGCCTACGAGCAGTACTTC. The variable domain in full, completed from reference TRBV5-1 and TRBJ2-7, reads KAGVTQTPRYLIKTRGQQVTLSCSPISGHRSVSWYQQTPGQGLQFLFEYFSETQRNKGNFPGRFSGRQFSNSRSEMNVSTLELGDSALYLCASSLPGSAAYEQYFGPGTRLTVT.

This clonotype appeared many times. CDR3 DNA: TGCGCCAGCAGCCAATGGACAGGGGGTAACCAGCCCCAGCATTTT. Its translation: CASSQWTGGNQPQHF. This rearrangement joins TRBV4-3 to TRBJ1-5, with TRBD1 identical over 10 bases. Germline V gene data show CDR1 as LGHNA and CDR2 as YSLEER. This CDR3 contains 15 residues. The ends lost 2 bases at V and 7 bases at J; junction bases unmatched: 5.

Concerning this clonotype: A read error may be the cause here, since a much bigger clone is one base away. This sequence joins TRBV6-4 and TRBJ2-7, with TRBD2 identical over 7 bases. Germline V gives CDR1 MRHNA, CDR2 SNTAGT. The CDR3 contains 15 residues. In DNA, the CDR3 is TGTGCCGGCAGTGACTCTCCCGGGGAGGGCTACGAGCAGTACTTC. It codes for CAGSDSPGEGYEQYF.

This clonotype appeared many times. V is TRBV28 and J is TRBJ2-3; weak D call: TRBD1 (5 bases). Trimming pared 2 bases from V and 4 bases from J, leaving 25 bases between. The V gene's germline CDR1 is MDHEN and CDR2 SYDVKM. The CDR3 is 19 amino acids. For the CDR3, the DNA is TGTGCCAGCAGTTTAACCCCCCGGTGGCAGGGTGGGATACCAGATACGCAGTATTTT. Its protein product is CASSLTPRWQGGIPDTQYF. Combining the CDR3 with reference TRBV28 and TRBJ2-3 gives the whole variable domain DVKVTQSSRYLVKRTGEKVFLECVQDMDHENMFWYRQDPGLGLRLIYFSYDVKMKEKGDIPEGYSVSREKKERFSLILESASTNQTSMYLCASSLTPRWQGGIPDTQYFGPGTRLTVL.

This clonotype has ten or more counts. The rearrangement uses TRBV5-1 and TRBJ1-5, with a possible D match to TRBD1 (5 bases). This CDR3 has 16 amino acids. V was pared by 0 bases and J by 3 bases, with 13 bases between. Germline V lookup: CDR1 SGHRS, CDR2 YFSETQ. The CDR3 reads CASSLVLGETNQPQHF. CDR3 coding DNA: TGCGCCAGCAGCTTGGTTCTAGGGGAGACCAATCAGCCCCAGCATTTT.